Below are 15 T cell receptor beta chains sequenced from a single sample in a study of shared clonotypes between healthy human individuals. Repertoires were generated with immunoSEQ multiplex PCR, while TCRdb's copy carries only in-frame clones and drops some. This repertoire shows 1.4 million to 1.5 million clones, 96% found once; its top ten account for about 1.2%. The sequenced sample consisted of naive CD4+ T cells sorted from blood. The subset was: CD45RA+ positively selected. The receptors come from a man between 25 and 39 years old in good health.

The chain employs TRBV5-5 and TRBJ2-7; 8 bases line up with TRBD1. From germline, CDR1 is SGHKS and CDR2 YYEKEE (reference sequence). This CDR3 has 15 amino acids. With V trimmed by 0 bases and J by 2 bases, 4 bases remained unmatched. The CDR3 DNA reads TGTGCCAGCAGCTTGGGACAGGGGTTCCCCTACGAGCAGTACTTC. It specifies CASSLGQGFPYEQYF.

The chain carries TRBV28 and TRBJ1-3, with D tentatively TRBD1 (6 bases). Per the germline V gene, CDR1 is MDHEN and CDR2 is SYDVKM. CDR3 length: 14 residues. The V end lost 6 bases, the J end lost 4 bases, and 13 bases lay between the germline ends. The CDR3 DNA follows: TGTGCCAGCAGGTGGGGGCTTGGGGGAAACACCATATATTTT. Amino acid sequence: CASRWGLGGNTIYF.

The V call is TRBV5-4, the J call TRBJ2-3; 7 nucleotides agree with TRBD1. In germline, CDR1 is SGHNT, CDR2 YYREEE (reference sequence). CDR3 length: 16 amino acids. Trimming removed 0 bases from V and 1 base from J; junction bases left unmatched: 5. CDR3 bases: TGTGCCAGCAGCTTGGTGACAGGGCCAGGCACAGATACGCAGTATTTT. This encodes CASSLVTGPGTDTQYF.

This chain uses TRBV5-4 with TRBJ1-1; 10 positions match TRBD1. J lost 5 bases, V lost 4 bases, and 8 bases had no gene match. The V gene's germline CDR1 is SGHNT and CDR2 YYREEE (reference sequence). The CDR3 has 15 amino acids. CDR3 in DNA: TGTGCCAGCAGCCGACAGGGGGCGCGAGGGACTGAAGCTTTCTTT. Its protein is CASSRQGARGTEAFF.

DNA of the CDR3: TGTGCCTACACTAGCGGGAGCTTAGTTACCAACGAGCAGTACTTC. Protein sequence: CAYTSGSLVTNEQYF. This rearrangement joins TRBV30 to TRBJ2-7; TRBD2 aligns across 11 bases. The V and J ends lost 7 bases and 5 bases, in that order; junction bases with no gene match: 13. The CDR3 length is 15 residues. Germline V gives CDR1 GTSNPN, CDR2 SVGIG (reference sequence).

CDR3 DNA: TGTGCCAGCAGCTTCCGGGACTTAGGTCAGCCCCAGCATTTT. It translates to CASSFRDLGQPQHF. The V gene is TRBV5-5, the J gene TRBJ1-5; the D gene is possibly TRBD1 (5 bases). The CDR3 runs to 14 residues. V was clipped by 2 bases and J by 6 bases, with 12 bases between them. Germline V CDR1 and CDR2: SGHKS, YYEKEE (reference sequence).

V gene TRBV5-8 combines with J gene TRBJ2-3; 10 nucleotides line up with TRBD2. The CDR3 has 14 amino acids. The germline V gene has CDR1 SGHTS and CDR2 YDEGEE. Trimming cost V 4 bases and J 6 bases; bases outside gene matches: 5. The CDR3 nucleotides are TGTGCCAGCAGCCCCGGGACTAGCGCTGATACGCAGTATTTT. Its protein is CASSPGTSADTQYF. The entire variable domain, with the rest obtained from reference TRBV5-8 and TRBJ2-3, is as follows: EAGVTQSPTHLIKTRGQQATLRCSPISGHTSVYWYQQALGLGLQFLLWYDEGEERNRGNFPPRFSGRQFPNYSSELNVNALELEDSALYLCASSPGTSADTQYFGPGTRLTVL.

The chain has TRBV6-5 and TRBJ1-4; the D gene is possibly TRBD1 (5 bases). Trimming stripped 2 bases from V and 6 bases from J, with 16 bases between. This CDR3 contains 16 residues. Germline CDR1 reads MNHEY; CDR2 reads SVGAGI. The CDR3 DNA sequence: TGTGCCAGCAGTTACGTTCAGGGAAGTGTGGATGAAAAACTGTTTTTT. Translated: CASSYVQGSVDEKLFF.

This clone was seen once. V and J are TRBV7-6 and TRBJ1-1; D gene unclear. There are 16 residues in the CDR3. The germline V gene encodes CDR1 SGHVS and CDR2 FNYEAQ. The V end was cut by 1 base, the J end by 1 base, with 13 bases between. DNA for the CDR3: TGTGCCAGCAGCTTAGGCGCCCAGGCAGGGAACACTGAAGCTTTCTTT. Translated: CASSLGAQAGNTEAFF.

This clone was found once. This rearrangement joins TRBV6-1 to TRBJ2-7; 8 bases are shared with TRBD1. Germline values: CDR1 MNHNS, CDR2 SASEGT. The CDR3 sequence is 16 residues long. The J segment lost 2 bases and the V segment lost 4 bases, leaving 10 bases of the junction unmatched. The CDR3 protein is CASSARDRGKTYEQYF. In DNA, the CDR3 is TGTGCCAGCAGTGCCCGCGACAGGGGTAAAACCTACGAGCAGTACTTC.

The CDR3 protein is CASSPRTSGAYYEQYF. CDR3 nucleotides: TGTGCCAGCTCACCCAGGACTAGCGGAGCCTACTACGAGCAGTACTTC. This chain joins TRBV18 and TRBJ2-7; 10 positions agree with TRBD2. The V segment lost 3 bases and the J segment 3 bases; nucleotides outside the gene matches: 8. The length of the CDR3 is 16 residues. Per the germline V gene, CDR1 is KGHSH and CDR2 is LQKENI.

The chain couples TRBV7-2 to TRBJ1-1; 9 nucleotides align to TRBD1. Germline lookup yields CDR1 SGHTA and CDR2 FQGNSA. The CDR3 runs to 14 residues. V was clipped by 4 bases and J by 14 bases; unmatched bases: 14. Here the CDR3 reads CASSYDTGTGYSFF. CDR3 in DNA: TGTGCCAGCAGCTACGATACCGGGACAGGGTATTCCTTCTTT.

The chain uses TRBV27 and TRBJ2-2; TRBD1 aligns across 11 bases. This CDR3 spans 15 amino acids. Germline V lookup: CDR1 MNHEY, CDR2 SMNVEV (reference sequence). V shed 5 bases and J 4 bases; nucleotides not matched to a gene: 3. The CDR3 spells CASSRDRGVTGELFF. In nucleotides, the CDR3 is TGTGCCAGCAGTCGGGACAGGGGGGTCACCGGGGAGCTGTTTTTT.

CDR3 nucleotide sequence: TGTGCCAGCAGCCAAGATTTGCGGACTAGCATGGACAATGAGCAGTTCTTC. Translated: CASSQDLRTSMDNEQFF. This chain uses TRBV14 with TRBJ2-1, with TRBD2 matching 8 bases. CDR1 is SGHDN and CDR2 is FVKESK in the germline V gene. This CDR3 comprises 17 residues. Losses at the gene ends were 0 bases for V and 5 bases for J; bases not matched to a gene: 9.

The rearrangement uses TRBV7-9 and TRBJ2-7; 11 nucleotides match TRBD2. The CDR3 contains 17 residues. In germline, CDR1 is SEHNR, CDR2 FQNEAQ (reference sequence). V lost 3 bases, J lost 1 base, and 8 bases stayed unmatched. CDR3 in amino acids: CASSFSRGLAVSYEQYF. The DNA for the CDR3 is TGTGCCAGCAGCTTCAGCCGGGGACTAGCGGTATCCTACGAGCAGTACTTC.